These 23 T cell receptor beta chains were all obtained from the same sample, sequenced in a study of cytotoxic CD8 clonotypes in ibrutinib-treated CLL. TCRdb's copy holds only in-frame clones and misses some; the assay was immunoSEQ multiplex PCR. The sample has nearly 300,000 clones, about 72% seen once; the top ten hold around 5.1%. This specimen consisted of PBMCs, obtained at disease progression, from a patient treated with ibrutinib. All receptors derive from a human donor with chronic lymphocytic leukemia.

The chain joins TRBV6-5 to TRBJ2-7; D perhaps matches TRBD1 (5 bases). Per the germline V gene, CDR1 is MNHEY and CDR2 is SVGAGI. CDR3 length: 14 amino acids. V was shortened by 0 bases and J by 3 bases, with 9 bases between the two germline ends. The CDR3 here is CASSYSKGHYEQYF. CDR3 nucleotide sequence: TGTGCCAGCAGTTACTCGAAGGGGCACTACGAGCAGTACTTC.

CDR3 bases: TGTGCCAGCAGCTTGTTATGGCAGCCCCAGCATTTT. This translates into CASSLLWQPQHF. The chain employs TRBV11-3 and TRBJ1-5, with D unresolved. Germline V gene data show CDR1 as SGHNT and CDR2 as YENEEA. V lost 3 bases, J lost 7 bases, and 7 bases lay in between. The CDR3 has 12 amino acids.

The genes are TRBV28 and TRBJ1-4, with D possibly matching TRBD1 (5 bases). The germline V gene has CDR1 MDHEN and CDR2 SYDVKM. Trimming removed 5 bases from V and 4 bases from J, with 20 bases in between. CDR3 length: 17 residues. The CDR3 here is CASSPLSFGGLNEKLFF. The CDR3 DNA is TGTGCCAGCAGTCCCCTAAGTTTCGGGGGACTTAATGAAAAACTGTTTTTT.

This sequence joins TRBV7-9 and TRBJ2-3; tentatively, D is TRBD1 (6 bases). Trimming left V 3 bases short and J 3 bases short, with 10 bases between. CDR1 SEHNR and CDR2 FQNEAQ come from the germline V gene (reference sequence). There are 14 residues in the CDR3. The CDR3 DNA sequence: TGTGCCAGCAGCTTGATACAGGGTACAGATACGCAGTATTTT. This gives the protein CASSLIQGTDTQYF.

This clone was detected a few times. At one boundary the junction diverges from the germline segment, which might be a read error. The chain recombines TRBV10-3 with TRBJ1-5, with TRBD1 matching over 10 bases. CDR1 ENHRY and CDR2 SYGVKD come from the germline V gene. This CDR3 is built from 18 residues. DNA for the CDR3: TGTGCCATCAGCGAGTCACGACAGGGGGCGATTAGCAATCAGCCCCAGCATTTT. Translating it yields CAISESRQGAISNQPQHF.

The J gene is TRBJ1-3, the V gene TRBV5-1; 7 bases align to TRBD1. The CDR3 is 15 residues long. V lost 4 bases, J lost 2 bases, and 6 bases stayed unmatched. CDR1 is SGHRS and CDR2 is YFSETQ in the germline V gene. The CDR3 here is CASSGRTGPGNTIYF. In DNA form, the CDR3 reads TGCGCCAGCAGCGGACGGACAGGCCCTGGAAACACCATATATTTT.

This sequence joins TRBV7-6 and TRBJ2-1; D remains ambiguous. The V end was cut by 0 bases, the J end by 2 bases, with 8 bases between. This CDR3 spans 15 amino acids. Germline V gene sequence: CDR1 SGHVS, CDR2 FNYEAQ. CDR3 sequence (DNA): TGTGCCAGCAGCTTAGCGGGCAACCCCTACAATGAGCAGTTCTTC. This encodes CASSLAGNPYNEQFF.

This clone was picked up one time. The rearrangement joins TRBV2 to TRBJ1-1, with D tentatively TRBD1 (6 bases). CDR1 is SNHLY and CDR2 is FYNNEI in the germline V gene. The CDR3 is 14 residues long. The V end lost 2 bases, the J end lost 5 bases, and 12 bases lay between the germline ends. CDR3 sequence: CASSEWGAGTEAFF. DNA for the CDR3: TGTGCCAGCAGTGAATGGGGGGCAGGGACTGAAGCTTTCTTT.

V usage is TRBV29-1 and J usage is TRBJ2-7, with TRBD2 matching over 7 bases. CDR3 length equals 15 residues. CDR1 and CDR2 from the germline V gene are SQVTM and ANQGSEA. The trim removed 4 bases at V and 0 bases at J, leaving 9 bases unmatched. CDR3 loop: CSVANTGTTSYEQYF. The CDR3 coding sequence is TGCAGCGTTGCCAATACCGGGACTACCTCCTACGAGCAGTACTTC.

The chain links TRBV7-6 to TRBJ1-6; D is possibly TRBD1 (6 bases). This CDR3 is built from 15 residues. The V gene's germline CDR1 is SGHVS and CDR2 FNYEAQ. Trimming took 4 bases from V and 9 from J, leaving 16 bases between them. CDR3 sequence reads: CASSSEIGGLSPLHF. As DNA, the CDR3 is TGTGCCAGCAGCTCGGAGATTGGGGGGCTTTCACCCCTCCACTTT.

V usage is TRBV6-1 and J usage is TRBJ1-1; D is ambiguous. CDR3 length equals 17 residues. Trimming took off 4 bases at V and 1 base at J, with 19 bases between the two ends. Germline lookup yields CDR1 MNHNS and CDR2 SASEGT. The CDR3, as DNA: TGTGCCAGCAGTGCCCGACTAATCGGTACGGGGAACACTGAAGCTTTCTTT. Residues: CASSARLIGTGNTEAFF.

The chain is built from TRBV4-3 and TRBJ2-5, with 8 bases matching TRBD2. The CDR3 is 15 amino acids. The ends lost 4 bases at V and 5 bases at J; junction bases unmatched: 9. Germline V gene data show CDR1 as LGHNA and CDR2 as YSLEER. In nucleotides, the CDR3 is TGCGCCAGCAGCCGGGAAGCGGGAGTTGGGGAGACCCAGTACTTC. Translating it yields CASSREAGVGETQYF.

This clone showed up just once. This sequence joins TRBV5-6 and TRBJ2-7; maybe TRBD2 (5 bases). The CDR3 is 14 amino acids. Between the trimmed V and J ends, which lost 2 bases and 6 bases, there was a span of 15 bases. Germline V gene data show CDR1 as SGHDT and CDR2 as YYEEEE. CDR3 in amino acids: CASSFTLLGSEQYF. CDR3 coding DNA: TGTGCCAGCAGCTTCACTCTACTAGGATCCGAGCAGTACTTC.

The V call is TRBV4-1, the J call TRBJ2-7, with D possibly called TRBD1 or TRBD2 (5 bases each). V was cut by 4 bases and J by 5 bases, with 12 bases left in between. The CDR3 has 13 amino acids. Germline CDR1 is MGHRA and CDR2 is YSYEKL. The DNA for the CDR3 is TGCGCCAGCAGCCTCAGGGCCGGGGACGAGCAGTACTTC. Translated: CASSLRAGDEQYF.

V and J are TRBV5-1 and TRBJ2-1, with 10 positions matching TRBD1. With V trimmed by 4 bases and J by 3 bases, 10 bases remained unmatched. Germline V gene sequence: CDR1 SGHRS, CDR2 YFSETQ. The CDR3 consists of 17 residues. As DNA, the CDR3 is TGCGCCAGCAGCCCCTATGGGGGACAGGGGCTCTACAATGAGCAGTTCTTC. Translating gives CASSPYGGQGLYNEQFF.

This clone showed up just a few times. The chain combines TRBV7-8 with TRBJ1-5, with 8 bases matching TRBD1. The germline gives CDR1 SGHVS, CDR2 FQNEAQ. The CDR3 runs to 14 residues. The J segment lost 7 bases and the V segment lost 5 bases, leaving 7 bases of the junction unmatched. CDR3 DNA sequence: TGTGCCAGCAGCGTCGGACAGGGCCCCCAGCCCCAGCATTTT. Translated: CASSVGQGPQPQHF.

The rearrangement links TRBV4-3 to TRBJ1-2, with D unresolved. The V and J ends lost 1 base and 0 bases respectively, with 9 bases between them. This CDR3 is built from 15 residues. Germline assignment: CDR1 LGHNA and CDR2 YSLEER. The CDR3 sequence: CASSQGLYTNYGYTF. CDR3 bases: TGCGCCAGCAGCCAAGGACTGTACACTAACTATGGCTACACCTTC.

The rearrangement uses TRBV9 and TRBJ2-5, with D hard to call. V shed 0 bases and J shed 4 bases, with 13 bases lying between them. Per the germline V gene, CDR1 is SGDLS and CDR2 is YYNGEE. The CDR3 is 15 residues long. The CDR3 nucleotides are TGTGCCAGCAGCGTAGGATTTGTTTCTGGAGAGACCCAGTACTTC. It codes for CASSVGFVSGETQYF.

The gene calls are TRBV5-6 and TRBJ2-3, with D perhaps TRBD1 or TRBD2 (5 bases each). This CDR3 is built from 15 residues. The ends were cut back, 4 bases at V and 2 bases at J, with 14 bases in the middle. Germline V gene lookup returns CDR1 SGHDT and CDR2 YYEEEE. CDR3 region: CASSAGTGNTDTQYF. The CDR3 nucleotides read TGTGCCAGCAGCGCCGGGACGGGAAACACAGATACGCAGTATTTT. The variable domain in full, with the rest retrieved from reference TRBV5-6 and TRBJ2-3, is DAGVTQSPTHLIKTRGQQVTLRCSPKSGHDTVSWYQQALGQGPQFIFQYYEEEERQRGNFPDRFSGHQFPNYSSELNVNALLLGDSALYLCASSAGTGNTDTQYFGPGTRLTVL.

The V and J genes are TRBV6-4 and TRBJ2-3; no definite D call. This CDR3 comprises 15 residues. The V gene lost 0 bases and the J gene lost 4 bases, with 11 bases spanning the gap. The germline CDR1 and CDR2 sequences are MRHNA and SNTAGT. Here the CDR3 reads CASSDSNGEADTQYF. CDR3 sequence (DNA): TGTGCCAGCAGTGACTCAAATGGAGAAGCAGATACGCAGTATTTT.

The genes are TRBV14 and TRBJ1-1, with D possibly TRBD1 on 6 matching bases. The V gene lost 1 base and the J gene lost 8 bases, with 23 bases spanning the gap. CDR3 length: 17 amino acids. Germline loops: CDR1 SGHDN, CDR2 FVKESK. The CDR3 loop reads CASSQAFIGGVGHEAFF. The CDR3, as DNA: TGTGCCAGCAGCCAAGCTTTCATTGGGGGCGTAGGTCACGAAGCTTTCTTT.

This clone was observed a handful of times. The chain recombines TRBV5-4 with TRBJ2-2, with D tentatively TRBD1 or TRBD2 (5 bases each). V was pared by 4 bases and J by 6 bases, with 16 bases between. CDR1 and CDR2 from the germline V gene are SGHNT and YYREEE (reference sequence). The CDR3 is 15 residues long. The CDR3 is CASSGAPGAAGELFF. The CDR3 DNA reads TGTGCCAGCAGCGGCGCCCCCGGGGCGGCCGGGGAGCTGTTTTTT.

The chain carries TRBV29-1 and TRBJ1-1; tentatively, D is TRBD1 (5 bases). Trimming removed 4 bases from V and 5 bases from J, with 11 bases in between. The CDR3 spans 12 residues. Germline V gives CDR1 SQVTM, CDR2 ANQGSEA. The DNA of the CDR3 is TGCAGCGTTGTCAGGGTGGGTACTGAAGCTTTCTTT. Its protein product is CSVVRVGTEAFF.